The clone carrying this T cell receptor (beta chain) is a singleton in its sample. Antigen: not known. The source material, RNA transcripts, was used to amplify TCR beta CDR3 regions. First-round RT-PCR targeting the TCR CDR3 was performed with the HTBI primer set. TCRdb itself ran the multiplex PCR reads through MiXCR, one entry per CDR3 protein. The sample carries 550,000 to 700,000 distinct CDR3 sequences, around 42% recorded once. This sample was taken from a study of T cells in Graves' hyperthyroidism and ophthalmopathy. Findings and limits, study-wide: Ophthalmopathy, as predicted by the model, came a median roughly 6.5 months after the prediction.

Those patients with uncontrolled infection, other autoimmune disease, pregnancy or lactation were excluded. Clinical symptoms, serum thyroxine, TRAb, thyroid ultrasound and orbital computed tomography established diagnosis. The material sequenced was peripheral blood or thyroid tissue (not recorded which). This clonotype was obtained from an adult woman with Graves' disease, either hyperthyroidism or ophthalmopathy (not recorded which).

In nucleotides, the CDR3 is TGCAGCGTGGACACGGGGGACACCTGGGAGACCCAGTACTTC. Encoded protein: CSVDTGDTWETQYF. This chain connects TRBV29-1 to TRBJ2-5; D tentatively reads TRBD1 or TRBD2 (6 bases each). The CDR3 length is 14 residues. Trimming removed 6 bases from V and 5 bases from J, with 19 bases in between. Germline CDR1 reads SQVTM; CDR2 reads ANQGSEA.